This T cell receptor (beta chain) was captured by sequencing in a study of blood T cell repertoires in COVID-19. Study context: T cells, B-cell-depleted T cells, or PBMCs provided the cDNA or gDNA that served as material.

The CDR3 extends over 15 amino acids. From germline, CDR1 is SGDLS and CDR2 YYNGEE. V was cut by 1 base and J by 2 bases, with 10 bases left in between. Source study methods: Amplified reference gene primers provided the basis for estimating nucleated cell counts. The protocol was immunoSEQ multiplex PCR, while the TCRdb copy is restricted to in-frame clones and leaves out a portion. Clone size and the V and J calls come from that table; the DNA yielded D and trimming. The sample lists roughly 300,000 clones, roughly 85% seen once, with 8% to 10% in the top ten. Sequencing was done on a sample of peripheral blood. The chain combines TRBV9 with TRBJ1-5; D is ambiguous. The clonotype originates from a woman between 50 and 59 years old who had recovered from COVID-19. The CDR3 sequence: CASSVSGNGNQPQHF. CDR3 DNA: TGTGCCAGCAGCGTATCCGGGAATGGCAATCAGCCCCAGCATTTT.